This T cell receptor beta chain was sequenced during a study of blood T cell repertoires in COVID-19. This clone was counted once. Trimming stripped 4 bases from V and 9 bases from J, with 7 bases between. The CDR3 length is 11 residues. From germline, CDR1 is SGDLS and CDR2 YYNGEE. Some clones are missing from TCRdb's copy, which holds only in-frame ones; the method was immunoSEQ multiplex PCR. Found here are 200,000 to 250,000 clones, 84% of them singletons; the top ten hold around 20%. The clonotype was recovered from a man aged 25 to 45 with active or convalescent COVID-19. The rearrangement links TRBV9 to TRBJ1-4; D gene uncertain. Sample: peripheral blood. CDR3 sequence: CASSIEKKLFF. The CDR3 region has the DNA TGTGCCAGCAGCATCGAGAAAAAACTGTTTTTT.